This T cell receptor (beta chain) was obtained from a study of monozygotic twins with inflammatory bowel disease (dated by TCRdb to the late 2010s). A note on the overall study: The complete study included 28 monozygotic twin pairs: 19 IBD-discordant Danish pairs and nine German pairs, of which four were IBD-concordant and five were IBD-discordant. Each individual had, on average, about 151 000 unique TCRalpha sequences and 181 000 unique TCRbeta sequences available for analysis. Within discordant pairs, disease-associated traits were sought mainly by comparing IBD patients with their genetically identical healthy co-twins.

Regarding this clonotype: The specificity of this receptor is unknown.

General study outcomes and caveats: Repertoire similarity did not differ between concordant and discordant twins, which could be due to limited statistical power. The results gave no support for a single strong signal or clonotype linked to IBD. A decrease in TCRbeta repertoire diversity, as measured by inverse Simpson index, was observed in IBD patients compared with their healthy co-twins. Because patients received different immunosuppressive treatments, the repertoires may have picked up extra background noise and variability between individuals. The analysis was unable to tell apart different T cell subtypes. Compared with healthy twins, IBD patients shared fewer clonotypes with other individuals, and the difference was most pronounced in patients with signs of disease activity.

The CDR3 runs 12 amino acids, cysteine and phenylalanine included. No DNA is given. From each donor, an approximately 2.5 ml peripheral blood sample was collected into PAXgene tubes and stored at -80 degrees C. Total RNA was isolated from whole blood with the PAXgene blood miRNA kit on an automated QIAcube, without T cell sorting. Peripheral blood from monozygotic twin pairs concordant or discordant for inflammatory bowel disease was subjected to deep TCRalpha and TCRbeta repertoire profiling with unique molecular barcoding. For every twin pair, smoking habits were documented, and each individual was categorised as a current, former or never smoker. Libraries came from 5' RACE. For each TCR library, 3,000 to 3,500 ng of total RNA was used. cDNA was synthesized with SMARTScribe reverse transcriptase in eight separate reactions per sample. During cDNA synthesis, template switching introduced unique molecular identifiers that contained a 6-nucleotide sample barcode. Amplification of TCRalpha and TCRbeta cDNA involved two nested PCRs of around 16 and 10 cycles, and each PCR was followed by bead purification. Before amplification, the cDNA was both treated with uracil DNA-glycosylase and purified with the QIAquick PCR purification kit. The second PCR added Illumina TruSeq-compatible adapters along with sample-specific barcodes. TapeStation and Qubit were used to check library quality and concentration, and approximately 5 ng of each library went into the pool. Sequencing of the pooled libraries was done on an Illumina HiSeq2500 single-index Rapid Run using custom sequencing primers and 2 x 100 bp reads. The source study handled its data this way. MiGEC version 1.2.6 was used for UMI-based consensus assembly, which corrected PCR and sequencing errors. MiXCR version 2.1.1 was used to carry out V(D)J alignment, clonotype assembly and CDR3 extraction. To normalise gene usage, clonotype sharing and MAIT/NKT TCR abundance, the top 1000, 10 000 and 20 000 clonotypes in each sample were analysed. Diversity was computed as the inverse Simpson index with the vegan R package after downsampling to 27 000 UMIs. Paired Mann-Whitney U tests were applied to discordant twin pairs, and Benjamini-Hochberg correction was used for multiple testing. TCRdb reprocessed the reads and lists each CDR3 protein sequence as a single entry, with no DNA. These V and J calls derive from TCRdb rather than the authors' analysis. The table of this sample itemizes over 200,000 distinct CDR3 sequences. The top ten clonotypes cover 7.7% of the sample.

The sequence derives from a human donor with ulcerative colitis or Crohn's disease, or a healthy co-twin of an affected twin (not recorded which). The specimen was blood. The V and J segments used are TRBV12-3 or TRBV12-4 and TRBJ2-2. CDR3 sequence: CASSLTLGELFF.